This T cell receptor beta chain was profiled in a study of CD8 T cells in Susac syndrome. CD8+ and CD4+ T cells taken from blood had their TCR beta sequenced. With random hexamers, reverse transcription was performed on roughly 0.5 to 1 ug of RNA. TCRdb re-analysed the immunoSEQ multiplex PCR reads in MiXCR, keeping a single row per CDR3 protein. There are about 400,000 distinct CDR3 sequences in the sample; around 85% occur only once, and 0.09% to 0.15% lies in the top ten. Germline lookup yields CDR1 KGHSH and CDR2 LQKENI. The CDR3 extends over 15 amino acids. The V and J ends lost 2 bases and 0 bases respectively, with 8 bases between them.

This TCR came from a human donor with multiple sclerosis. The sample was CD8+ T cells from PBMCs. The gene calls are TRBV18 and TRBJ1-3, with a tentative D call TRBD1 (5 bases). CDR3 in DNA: TGTGCCAGCTCACCAGGGGGAGACTCTGGAAACACCATATATTTT. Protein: CASSPGGDSGNTIYF.